This T cell receptor beta chain was identified in a study of cytomegalovirus exposure and HLA in healthy donors. Study-level background: A prior study identified 117 million unique TCR beta sequences from roughly 180 million T cells. Study-wide results and caveats: In a later analysis, V- and J-gene trimming of beta chains associated with a DCLRE1C missense variant, replicated independently.

Primers included in the PCR were 60 Vbeta and 13 Jbeta primers. The data were produced by immunoSEQ multiplex PCR, yet TCRdb's version contains in-frame clones alone and is incomplete. Among roughly 120,000 clones listed, 60% to 85% were seen once. This CDR3 comprises 15 residues. Germline-derived CDR1 and CDR2 are SGHVS and FQNEAQ. Trimming pared 4 bases from V and 0 bases from J, leaving 10 bases between. With regard to this clone: Its antigen is currently unknown.

Sequenced material: PBMCs. This clonotype originated in a middle-aged woman in good health and CMV-seropositive. This chain uses TRBV7-8 with TRBJ1-3, with a tentative D call TRBD1 (6 bases). CDR3 DNA sequence: TGTGCCAGCAGCTCCCAGGGGTTCTCTGGAAACACCATATATTTT. Translated: CASSSQGFSGNTIYF.